Sequencing of this T cell receptor (beta chain) was carried out in a study of shared clonotypes between healthy human individuals. General study points: Naive subsets typically showed greater estimated richness than memory subsets.

The test was conducted at deep level. TCRdb's copy holds only in-frame clones and misses some; the assay was immunoSEQ multiplex PCR. Counted here are 1 million to 1.2 million clones, 60% to 80% occurring once; the ten biggest clones make up about 0.89%. Germline V gene sequence: CDR1 SGHRS, CDR2 YFSETQ. The CDR3 has 14 amino acids. V was shortened by 2 bases and J by 0 bases, with 6 bases between the two germline ends. Comments on this clone: No antigen is known for it.

The source of this sequence is a man between 18 and 29 years old in good health. Some clones in this sample may be carry-over from other donors' samples. This chain links TRBV5-1 with TRBJ1-3, with unresolved D. The sample comprised memory CD4+ T cells from PBMCs. Subset specified: CD45RA-negative fraction. For the CDR3, the DNA is TGCGCCAGCAGCTTCGGGGTCTCTGGAAACACCATATATTTT. Translation gives CASSFGVSGNTIYF.